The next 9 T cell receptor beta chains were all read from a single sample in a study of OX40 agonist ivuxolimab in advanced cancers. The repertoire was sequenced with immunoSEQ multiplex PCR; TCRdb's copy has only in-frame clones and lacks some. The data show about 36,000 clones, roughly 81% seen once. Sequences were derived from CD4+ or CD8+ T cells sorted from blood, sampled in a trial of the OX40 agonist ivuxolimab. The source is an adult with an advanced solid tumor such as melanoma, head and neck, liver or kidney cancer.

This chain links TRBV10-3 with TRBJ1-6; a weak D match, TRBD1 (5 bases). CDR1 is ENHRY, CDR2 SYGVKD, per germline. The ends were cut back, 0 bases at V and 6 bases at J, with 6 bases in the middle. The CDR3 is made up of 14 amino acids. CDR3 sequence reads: CAISESGGNSPLHF. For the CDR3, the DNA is TGTGCCATCAGTGAGTCCGGGGGTAATTCACCCCTCCACTTT.

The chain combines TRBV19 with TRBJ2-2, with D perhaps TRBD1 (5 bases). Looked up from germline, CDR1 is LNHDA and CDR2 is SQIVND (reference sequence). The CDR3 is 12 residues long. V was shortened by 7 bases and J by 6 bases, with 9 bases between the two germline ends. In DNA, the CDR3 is TGTGCCAGTACCCCCAGGGCCGGGGAGCTGTTTTTT. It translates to CASTPRAGELFF.

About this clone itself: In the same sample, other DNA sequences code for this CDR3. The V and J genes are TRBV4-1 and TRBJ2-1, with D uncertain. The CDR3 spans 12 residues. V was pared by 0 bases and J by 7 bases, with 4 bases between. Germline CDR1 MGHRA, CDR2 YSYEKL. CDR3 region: CASSQDRNEQFF. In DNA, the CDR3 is TGCGCCAGCAGCCAAGATCGGAATGAGCAGTTCTTC.

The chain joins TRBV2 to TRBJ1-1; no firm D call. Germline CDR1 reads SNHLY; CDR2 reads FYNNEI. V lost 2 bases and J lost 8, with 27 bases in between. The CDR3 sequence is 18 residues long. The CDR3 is CASSESTRQQFPLTEAFF. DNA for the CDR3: TGTGCCAGCAGTGAAAGTACACGGCAGCAGTTTCCGTTAACAGAAGCTTTCTTT.

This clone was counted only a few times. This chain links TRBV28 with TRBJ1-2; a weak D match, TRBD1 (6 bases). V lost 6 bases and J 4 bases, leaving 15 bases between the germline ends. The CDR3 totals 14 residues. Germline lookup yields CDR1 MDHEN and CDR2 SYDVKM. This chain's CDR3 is CASRSGGQPYGYTF. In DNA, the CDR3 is TGTGCCAGCAGGTCCGGGGGCCAACCCTATGGCTACACCTTC.

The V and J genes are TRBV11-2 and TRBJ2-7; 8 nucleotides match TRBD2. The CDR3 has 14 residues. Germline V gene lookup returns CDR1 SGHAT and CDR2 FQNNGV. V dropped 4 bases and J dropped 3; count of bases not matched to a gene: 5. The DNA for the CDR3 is TGTGCCAGCAGCTACTTAGCGGGAAGCTACGAGCAGTACTTC. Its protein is CASSYLAGSYEQYF.

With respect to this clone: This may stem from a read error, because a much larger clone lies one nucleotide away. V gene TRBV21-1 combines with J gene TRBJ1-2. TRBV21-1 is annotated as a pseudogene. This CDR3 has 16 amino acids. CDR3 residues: CASSKVISDPFHGYTF. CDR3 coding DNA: TGTGCCAGCAGCAAAGTTATCAGCGACCCCTTTCATGGCTACACCTTC.

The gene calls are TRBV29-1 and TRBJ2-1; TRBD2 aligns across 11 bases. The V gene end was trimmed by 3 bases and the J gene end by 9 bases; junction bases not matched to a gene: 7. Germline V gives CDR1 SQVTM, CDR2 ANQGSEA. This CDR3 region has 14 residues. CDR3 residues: CSVDISGRALEQFF. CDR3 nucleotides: TGCAGCGTTGATATTAGCGGGAGGGCCCTTGAGCAGTTCTTC.

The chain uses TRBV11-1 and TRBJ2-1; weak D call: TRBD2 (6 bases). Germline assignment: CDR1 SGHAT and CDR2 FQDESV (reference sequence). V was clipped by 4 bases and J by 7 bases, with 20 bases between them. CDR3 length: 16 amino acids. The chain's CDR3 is CASSSPVEWRGNEQFF. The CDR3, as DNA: TGTGCCAGCAGCTCCCCGGTAGAGTGGAGGGGAAATGAGCAGTTCTTC.